Presented here are 16 T cell receptor beta chains from one specimen sequenced in a study of cytomegalovirus exposure and HLA in healthy donors. The PCR used 60 Vbeta and 13 Jbeta primers. The protocol was immunoSEQ multiplex PCR, while the TCRdb copy is restricted to in-frame clones and leaves out a portion. The sample records about 140,000 clones, around 10% being singletons. Sequencing was performed on PBMCs. These receptors came from a man over 45 in good health and CMV-seronegative.

V usage is TRBV7-6 and J usage is TRBJ2-1; tentatively, D is TRBD1 (5 bases). The germline gives CDR1 SGHVS, CDR2 FNYEAQ. V gave up 9 bases and J gave up 10 bases, with 13 bases separating them. This CDR3 comprises 11 residues. The CDR3 sequence is CASKGVGEQFF. The CDR3 DNA sequence: TGTGCCAGTAAAGGGGTTGGAGAGCAGTTCTTC.

A few counts support this clone. V usage is TRBV2 and J usage is TRBJ2-6; weak D call: TRBD2 (6 bases). The CDR3 extends over 15 amino acids. V dropped 6 bases and J dropped 0 bases, with 9 bases sitting between them. The V gene's germline CDR1 is SNHLY and CDR2 FYNNEI. The CDR3 here is CASRGRSSGANVLTF. As DNA, the CDR3 is TGTGCCAGCAGGGGGAGGAGCTCTGGGGCCAACGTCCTGACTTTC.

The chain couples TRBV19 to TRBJ2-2; 9 positions agree with TRBD2. The CDR3 extends over 16 amino acids. Germline V gene lookup returns CDR1 LNHDA and CDR2 SQIVND (reference sequence). J was trimmed by 4 bases and V by 7 bases; bases with no gene match: 10. This chain's CDR3 is CASNYGGGARTGELFF. CDR3 nucleotide sequence: TGTGCCAGTAATTACGGCGGGGGGGCCCGCACCGGGGAGCTGTTTTTT.

This clone has only a few counts. The CDR3: CASGLVGTGKETQYF. The CDR3, as DNA: TGTGCTAGTGGTTTGGTCGGGACAGGGAAAGAGACCCAGTACTTC. The chain is built from TRBV12-5 and TRBJ2-5; TRBD1 aligns across 9 bases. The CDR3 runs to 15 residues. Germline trimming cut 0 bases from V and 3 bases from J; bases unmatched to any gene: 2. Germline loops: CDR1 LGHNT, CDR2 FRNRAP.

The chain couples TRBV7-7 to TRBJ2-5; tentatively, D is TRBD2 (6 bases). The germline gives CDR1 SSHAT, CDR2 FNYEAQ (reference sequence). Trimming removed 5 bases from V and 5 bases from J, with 15 bases in between. CDR3 length: 14 residues. The DNA of the CDR3 is TGTGCCAGCAGCCAGACTAGGGATGGTGAGACCCAGTACTTC. Amino acids: CASSQTRDGETQYF.

In this sample, this clone turned up once. The V gene is TRBV6-5, the J gene TRBJ1-2; D unclear. Germline V gene lookup returns CDR1 MNHEY and CDR2 SVGAGI. The V and J ends lost 6 bases and 7 bases respectively, with 15 bases between them. The CDR3 sequence is 13 residues long. The chain's CDR3 is CASSPGKRGGYTF. In nucleotides, the CDR3 is TGTGCCAGCAGCCCCGGGAAACGGGGTGGCTACACCTTC.

The chain combines TRBV30 with TRBJ1-5; TRBD1 is a possible D gene (5 bases). CDR1 is GTSNPN and CDR2 is SVGIG in the germline V gene (reference sequence). The CDR3 has 13 amino acids. DNA of the CDR3: TGTGCACTTGACAGCGGGGGGGGTCAGCCCCAGCATTTT. Amino acids: CALDSGGGQPQHF.

This clone has more than one count but fewer than ten. The V and J genes are TRBV6-5 and TRBJ1-2; 12 bases align to TRBD1. This CDR3 is 15 amino acids long. The germline gives CDR1 MNHEY, CDR2 SVGAGI. Unmatched junction bases numbered 5, after V lost 5 bases and J lost 4 bases. The CDR3 sequence: CASSAGTGGIYGYTF. In DNA, the CDR3 is TGTGCCAGCAGTGCCGGGACAGGGGGCATCTATGGCTACACCTTC.

The chain combines TRBV2 with TRBJ2-5; a possible D gene is TRBD1 (6 bases). V was trimmed by 6 bases and J by 5 bases, leaving 19 bases between them. CDR1 SNHLY and CDR2 FYNNEI come from the germline V gene. The CDR3 totals 15 residues. Written as DNA, the CDR3 is TGTGCCAGCAGCCCCCAGGGGACCCCTAGGGAGACCCAGTACTTC. The encoded protein is CASSPQGTPRETQYF.

This clone turned up a few times. J is TRBJ2-7 and V is TRBV7-9, with D possibly TRBD2 on 6 matching bases. From germline, CDR1 is SEHNR and CDR2 FQNEAQ (reference sequence). The CDR3 is 15 amino acids. V lost 6 bases and J 5 bases, leaving 20 bases between the germline ends. The CDR3 spells CASRGVRSSEDEQYF. The CDR3 DNA reads as TGTGCCAGCAGGGGGGTTCGGTCTAGCGAAGACGAGCAGTACTTC.

This clone was found a few times. CDR3 nucleotide sequence: TGCGCCAGCAGCCCGGGTACGGCGGGACAGATCATGAACACTGAAGCTTTCTTT. Its translation is CASSPGTAGQIMNTEAFF. The rearrangement joins TRBV5-1 to TRBJ1-1; 7 positions agree with TRBD1. The CDR3 is made up of 18 amino acids. Germline lookup yields CDR1 SGHRS and CDR2 YFSETQ. With 4 bases clipped from V and 0 bases from J, the junction kept 15 bases outside the gene matches.

This clone was counted a few times. The chain joins TRBV2 to TRBJ2-7, with D perhaps TRBD2 (6 bases). The CDR3 sequence is 16 residues long. Germline V CDR1 and CDR2: SNHLY, FYNNEI. Trimming stripped 0 bases from V and 3 bases from J, with 15 bases between. The CDR3 DNA is TGTGCCAGCAGTGAAGCGGCCCGGGACTCCTTCTACGAGCAGTACTTC. It is translated as CASSEAARDSFYEQYF.

There are a few counts of this clone. The chain carries TRBV28 and TRBJ1-1, with no clear D. The CDR3 loop spans 12 amino acids. Per the germline V gene, CDR1 is MDHEN and CDR2 is SYDVKM. Trimming left V 3 bases short and J 9 bases short, with 11 bases between. The chain's CDR3 is CASSLVKQKAFF. CDR3 nucleotide sequence: TGTGCCAGCAGTTTGGTTAAACAGAAAGCTTTCTTT. Full variable domain (rest looked up from reference TRBV28 and TRBJ1-1): DVKVTQSSRYLVKRTGEKVFLECVQDMDHENMFWYRQDPGLGLRLIYFSYDVKMKEKGDIPEGYSVSREKKERFSLILESASTNQTSMYLCASSLVKQKAFFGQGTRLTVV.

There are a few counts of this clone. The J gene is TRBJ1-1, the V gene TRBV28; 8 bases map to TRBD1. The trim removed 7 bases at V and 5 bases at J, leaving 12 bases unmatched. The CDR3 loop spans 15 amino acids. Germline loops: CDR1 MDHEN, CDR2 SYDVKM. The CDR3 DNA reads TGTGCCAGCATTTCCGTAGGACAGGGAATAACTGAAGCTTTCTTT. This gives the protein CASISVGQGITEAFF. Complete variable domain (other parts from reference TRBV28 and TRBJ1-1): DVKVTQSSRYLVKRTGEKVFLECVQDMDHENMFWYRQDPGLGLRLIYFSYDVKMKEKGDIPEGYSVSREKKERFSLILESASTNQTSMYLCASISVGQGITEAFFGQGTRLTVV.

This sequence joins TRBV30 and TRBJ2-7, with 8 positions matching TRBD2. Per the germline V gene, CDR1 is GTSNPN and CDR2 is SVGIG (reference sequence). J was trimmed by 10 bases and V by 2 bases; bases with no gene match: 7. There are 12 residues in the CDR3. The CDR3 DNA follows: TGTGCCTGGAGTTCTAGCGGGTGGTATCAGTACTTC. This sequence encodes CAWSSSGWYQYF. Together with reference TRBV30 and TRBJ2-7, the CDR3 gives the full variable domain: SQTIHQWPATLVQPVGSPLSLECTVEGTSNPNLYWYRQAAGRGLQLLFYSVGIGQISSEVPQNLSASRPQDRQFILSSKKLLLSDSGFYLCAWSSSGWYQYFGPGTRLTVT.

V and J are TRBV7-3 and TRBJ1-5; 8 bases agree with TRBD1. Germline trimming cut 1 base from V and 11 bases from J; bases unmatched to any gene: 16. From germline, CDR1 is SGHTA and CDR2 FQGTGA. This CDR3 spans 17 amino acids. CDR3 nucleotides: TGTGCCAGCAGCTTAATGGCACCCGGGACAGGCGGTGGTGCCCAGCATTTT. Translated, it gives CASSLMAPGTGGGAQHF.